The sequence of this TCR beta chain was determined in a study of shared clonotypes between healthy human individuals. Study at large: Participating donors consisted of a couple of women and three men aged 18 to 49. The plates for each donor numbered three CD4 naive, three CD4 memory, two CD8 naive and one CD8 memory. Study findings and constraints: Sampling involved blood alone; tissue repertoires likely differ.

Donors were Caucasian adults residing in Nashville, Tennessee, USA. This CDR3 contains 16 residues. V trimming: 4 bases; J trimming: 1 base; junction bases outside the gene matches: 4. Germline CDR1 is SGHNT and CDR2 is YYREEE (reference sequence). Many counts were recorded for this clone. No antigen is known for it. Data came from immunoSEQ multiplex PCR; TCRdb stores just in-frame clones and leaves some out. The sample records about 1 million clones, 70% to 80% being singletons. The TCR originated in a man between 18 and 29 years old in good health. The V gene is TRBV5-4, the J gene TRBJ2-6, with 8 bases matching TRBD1. The specimen sequenced was memory CD4+ T cells sorted from blood. Stated subset: CD45RA-negative fraction. CDR3 nucleotide sequence: TGTGCCAGCAGCGCGGACAGGGTTTCTGGGGCCAACGTCCTGACTTTC. Its translation is CASSADRVSGANVLTF. The whole variable domain, remainder taken from reference TRBV5-4 and TRBJ2-6, is ETGVTQSPTHLIKTRGQQVTLRCSSQSGHNTVSWYQQALGQGPQFIFQYYREEENGRGNFPPRFSGLQFPNYSSELNVNALELDDSALYLCASSADRVSGANVLTFGAGSRLTVL.